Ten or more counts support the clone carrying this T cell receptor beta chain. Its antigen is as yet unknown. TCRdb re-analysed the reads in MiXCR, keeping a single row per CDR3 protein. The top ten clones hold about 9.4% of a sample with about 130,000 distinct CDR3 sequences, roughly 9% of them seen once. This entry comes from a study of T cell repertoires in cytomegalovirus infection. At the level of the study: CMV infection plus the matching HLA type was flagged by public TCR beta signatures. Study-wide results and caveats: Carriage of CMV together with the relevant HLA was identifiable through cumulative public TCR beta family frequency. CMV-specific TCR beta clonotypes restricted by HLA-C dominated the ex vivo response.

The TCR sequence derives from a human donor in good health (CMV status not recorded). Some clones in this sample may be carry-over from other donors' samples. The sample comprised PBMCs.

The CDR3 region has the DNA TGTGCCAGCAGCTGGGGACTAGCGGGGGAGGATACGCAGTATTTT. This sequence encodes CASSWGLAGEDTQYF. The chain uses TRBV11-3 and TRBJ2-3; 14 positions match TRBD2. There are 15 residues in the CDR3. V trimming: 4 bases; J trimming: 6 bases; junction bases outside the gene matches: 3. Germline V lookup: CDR1 SGHNT, CDR2 YENEEA.